These 26 T cell receptor beta chains came from one sample sequenced in a study of cytomegalovirus exposure and HLA in healthy donors. This table comes from immunoSEQ multiplex PCR, and its TCRdb copy is limited to in-frame clones, with some not included. The sample consists of some 140,000 clones, about 88% of them appearing once. The specimen sequenced was PBMCs. Receptors were obtained from a man between 18 and 29 years old in good health and CMV-seropositive.

DNA for the CDR3: TGCGCCAGCAGCTCGGACAGGGGTTTAATCACTGAAGCTTTCTTT. Translating it yields CASSSDRGLITEAFF. The genes are TRBV5-1 and TRBJ1-1; 9 nucleotides agree with TRBD1. The CDR3 runs to 15 residues. V dropped 3 bases and J dropped 4; count of bases not matched to a gene: 7. Germline loops: CDR1 SGHRS, CDR2 YFSETQ. The full variable domain, in which reference TRBV5-1 and TRBJ1-1 provide the parts outside the CDR3, is KAGVTQTPRYLIKTRGQQVTLSCSPISGHRSVSWYQQTPGQGLQFLFEYFSETQRNKGNFPGRFSGRQFSNSRSEMNVSTLELGDSALYLCASSSDRGLITEAFFGQGTRLTVV.

The rearrangement links TRBV7-6 to TRBJ1-2, with D possibly matching TRBD1 (5 bases). V lost 4 bases, J lost 2 bases, and 8 bases lay in between. Per the germline V gene, CDR1 is SGHVS and CDR2 is FNYEAQ. The CDR3 sequence is 13 residues long. CDR3 in amino acids: CASSYGGNYGYTF. The CDR3 region has the DNA TGTGCCAGCAGCTACGGGGGAAACTATGGCTACACCTTC.

J is TRBJ2-3 and V is TRBV18; TRBD2 matches at 11 bases. Germline V gene data show CDR1 as KGHSH and CDR2 as LQKENI. J lost 2 bases, V lost 3 bases, and 4 bases had no gene match. This CDR3 comprises 16 residues. Here the CDR3 DNA reads TGTGCCAGCTCACCGCTAGCGGGGGGAAACACAGATACGCAGTATTTT. Translation gives CASSPLAGGNTDTQYF. Full variable domain (remainder filled in from reference TRBV18 and TRBJ2-3): NAGVMQNPRHLVRRRGQEARLRCSPMKGHSHVYWYRQLPEEGLKFMVYLQKENIIDESGMPKERFSAEFPKEGPSILRIQQVVRGDSAAYFCASSPLAGGNTDTQYFGPGTRLTVL.

This chain joins TRBV7-3 and TRBJ1-2; 12 bases align to TRBD1. V shed 3 bases and J 6 bases; nucleotides not matched to a gene: 5. The CDR3 is 15 amino acids. Germline V lookup: CDR1 SGHTA, CDR2 FQGTGA. The CDR3 here is CASSLGQGAPDGYTF. The CDR3 DNA reads as TGTGCCAGCAGCTTGGGACAGGGGGCGCCCGATGGCTACACCTTC.

The chain is built from TRBV6-5 and TRBJ2-3; 9 positions match TRBD2. There are 15 residues in the CDR3. Germline V gene lookup returns CDR1 MNHEY and CDR2 SVGAGI. Trimming at V came to 4 bases and at J to 7 bases, leaving 9 bases not matched to a gene. The CDR3 protein is CASSLSGRRTNTQYF. The CDR3 region has the DNA TGTGCCAGCAGTTTAAGCGGGAGGAGAACCAATACGCAGTATTTT.

This rearrangement joins TRBV11-2 to TRBJ2-7; TRBD1 matches 12 bases. Per germline, CDR1 SGHAT and CDR2 FQNNGV. J was trimmed by 3 bases and V by 5 bases; bases with no gene match: 5. CDR3 length equals 15 residues. CDR3 region: CASSRGTGGRYEQYF. CDR3 nucleotide sequence: TGTGCCAGCAGCCGTGGGACAGGGGGCCGCTACGAGCAGTACTTC.

This clone was seen a few times. CDR3 bases: TGTGCCAGCAGCCCCCCCAGGGAACTTAATTCACCCCTCCACTTT. Protein product: CASSPPRELNSPLHF. The V call is TRBV7-9, the J call TRBJ1-6; TRBD1 is a possible D gene (5 bases). Germline values: CDR1 SEHNR, CDR2 FQNEAQ (reference sequence). This CDR3 has 15 residues. Trimming removed 5 bases from V and 6 bases from J, with 14 bases in between.

V and J are TRBV23-1 and TRBJ2-1; D remains unclear. TRBV23-1 is classed as an ORF, of uncertain function. Trimming stripped 10 bases from V and 8 bases from J, with 6 bases between. The CDR3 runs to 9 residues. The CDR3 region is CAISDEQFF. The CDR3, as DNA: TGCGCCATCTCGGATGAGCAGTTCTTC.

The chain combines TRBV4-3 with TRBJ1-1; D uncertain. CDR3 length equals 17 residues. V shed 0 bases and J shed 0 bases, with 14 bases lying between them. Germline loops: CDR1 LGHNA, CDR2 YSLEER. CDR3 nucleotides: TGCGCCAGCAGCCAAGAATGGGCCGACACGTTGAACACTGAAGCTTTCTTT. It yields the protein CASSQEWADTLNTEAFF.

The chain carries TRBV7-8 and TRBJ1-2; TRBD1 aligns across 10 bases. Germline V gives CDR1 SGHVS, CDR2 FQNEAQ. The CDR3 has 15 residues. The trim removed 5 bases at V and 8 bases at J, leaving 11 bases unmatched. This CDR3 is CASSPDTGTGEGYTF. The CDR3 DNA sequence: TGTGCCAGCAGCCCAGATACCGGGACAGGGGAGGGCTACACCTTC.

The chain is built from TRBV4-3 and TRBJ2-7; 9 nucleotides line up with TRBD1. The germline gives CDR1 LGHNA, CDR2 YSLEER. J lost 3 bases, V lost 0 bases, and 3 bases had no gene match. The CDR3 is 15 amino acids. CDR3 in DNA: TGCGCCAGCAGCCAAGAAGGGACAGGGCTCTACGAGCAGTACTTC. Translating gives CASSQEGTGLYEQYF.

This clone turned up a few times. This chain joins TRBV7-9 and TRBJ1-1; 7 bases map to TRBD1. Germline-derived CDR1 and CDR2 are SEHNR and FQNEAQ (reference sequence). The J segment lost 3 bases and the V segment lost 5 bases, leaving 6 bases of the junction unmatched. The CDR3 runs to 14 residues. The CDR3 nucleotides read TGTGCCAGCAGCGAGACAGGGCCGGACACTGAAGCTTTCTTT. Amino acids: CASSETGPDTEAFF.

This chain uses TRBV4-3 with TRBJ2-3; 16 nucleotides match TRBD2. The CDR3 is made up of 18 amino acids. Germline trimming cut 5 bases from V and 5 bases from J; bases unmatched to any gene: 10. Germline CDR1 LGHNA, CDR2 YSLEER. This CDR3 is CASSRDIGTSGRGDTQYF. The CDR3 DNA reads as TGCGCCAGCAGCAGGGACATCGGGACTAGCGGGAGGGGAGATACGCAGTATTTT.

The J gene is TRBJ2-7, the V gene TRBV4-1, with D possibly matching TRBD2 (6 bases). The V end lost 4 bases, the J end lost 4 bases, and 11 bases lay between the germline ends. The length of the CDR3 is 13 residues. Germline values: CDR1 MGHRA, CDR2 YSYEKL. CDR3 bases: TGCGCCAGCAGCCTAGCGGACCCATACGAGCAGTACTTC. Translation gives CASSLADPYEQYF.

V and J are TRBV28 and TRBJ2-3; D is ambiguous. Germline V gene lookup returns CDR1 MDHEN and CDR2 SYDVKM. This CDR3 is built from 13 residues. V was trimmed by 7 bases and J by 0 bases, leaving 8 bases between them. CDR3 sequence: CASNVYSTDTQYF. CDR3 nucleotides: TGTGCCAGCAATGTCTATAGCACAGATACGCAGTATTTT.

The chain is built from TRBV5-1 and TRBJ2-6, with D perhaps matching TRBD2 (6 bases). CDR1 is SGHRS, CDR2 YFSETQ, per germline. The CDR3 totals 18 residues. V was trimmed by 4 bases and J by 1 base, leaving 18 bases between them. The CDR3 protein is CASSQKKGLGSGANVLTF. The CDR3 DNA is TGCGCCAGCAGCCAGAAGAAGGGACTGGGTTCTGGGGCCAACGTCCTGACTTTC.

The J gene is TRBJ1-1, the V gene TRBV7-9, with unresolved D. The CDR3 consists of 11 residues. Germline CDR1 SEHNR, CDR2 FQNEAQ (reference sequence). Trimming cost V 2 bases and J 11 bases, with 9 bases left between them. CDR3 sequence (DNA): TGTGCCAGCAGCTTAAACAAAATGGCTTTCTTT. Encoded protein: CASSLNKMAFF.

The gene calls are TRBV7-9 and TRBJ2-7; possible D gene TRBD1, 6 bases. This CDR3 contains 14 residues. Trimming took 3 bases from V and 2 from J, leaving 11 bases between them. Germline CDR1 SEHNR, CDR2 FQNEAQ (reference sequence). CDR3: CASSFGQPAYEQYF. CDR3 nucleotides: TGTGCCAGCAGCTTCGGACAGCCCGCCTACGAGCAGTACTTC.

The J gene is TRBJ2-5, the V gene TRBV18, with TRBD2 as a possible D gene (6 bases). Germline CDR1 and CDR2: KGHSH and LQKENI. Trimming cost V 5 bases and J 2 bases, with 12 bases left between them. The CDR3 runs 14 residues. CDR3 amino acids: CASSTLAIQETQYF. DNA of the CDR3: TGTGCCAGCTCAACCCTAGCGATACAAGAGACCCAGTACTTC.

The chain has TRBV4-3 and TRBJ2-2; D is undetermined. The V end lost 0 bases, the J end lost 3 bases, and 5 bases lay between the germline ends. This CDR3 is built from 14 residues. The V gene's germline CDR1 is LGHNA and CDR2 YSLEER. The CDR3 DNA sequence: TGCGCCAGCAGCCAAGATCCGGACACCGGGGAGCTGTTTTTT. This encodes CASSQDPDTGELFF.

The J gene is TRBJ1-1, the V gene TRBV6-5; 12 nucleotides align to TRBD1. Germline V CDR1 and CDR2: MNHEY, SVGAGI. CDR3 length: 14 residues. V dropped 11 bases and J dropped 4; count of bases not matched to a gene: 8. The CDR3 region is CAVFGTGGGTEAFF. The CDR3 coding sequence is TGTGCCGTTTTCGGGACAGGGGGCGGCACTGAAGCTTTCTTT.

The chain is built from TRBV4-1 and TRBJ2-2, with D perhaps TRBD1 (5 bases). V was clipped by 2 bases and J by 7 bases, with 5 bases between them. The CDR3 has 12 residues. Germline V lookup: CDR1 MGHRA, CDR2 YSYEKL. The DNA of the CDR3 is TGCGCCAGCAGCCAAAGGGGCGGGGAGCTGTTTTTT. This sequence encodes CASSQRGGELFF.

This chain uses TRBV9 with TRBJ1-3, with 9 bases matching TRBD1. Per germline, CDR1 SGDLS and CDR2 YYNGEE. Unmatched junction bases numbered 11, after V lost 3 bases and J lost 7 bases. The CDR3 sequence is 16 residues long. The CDR3 reads CASSAPGQGDRNTIYF. CDR3 sequence (DNA): TGTGCCAGCAGCGCTCCGGGACAGGGTGATAGGAACACCATATATTTT. Full variable domain (missing parts from reference TRBV9 and TRBJ1-3): DSGVTQTPKHLITATGQRVTLRCSPRSGDLSVYWYQQSLDQGLQFLIQYYNGEERAKGNILERFSAQQFPDLHSELNLSSLELGDSALYFCASSAPGQGDRNTIYFGEGSWLTVV.

CDR3 nucleotides: TGTGCCAGTAGTATATACCCCCTGAGCATCCCCTACGAGCAGTACTTC. The encoded protein is CASSIYPLSIPYEQYF. This sequence joins TRBV19 and TRBJ2-7, with D unclear. CDR1 and CDR2 from the germline V gene are LNHDA and SQIVND (reference sequence). V was shortened by 2 bases and J by 2 bases, with 16 bases between the two germline ends. This CDR3 has 16 amino acids.

This clone has only a few counts. This chain uses TRBV2 with TRBJ1-2; TRBD1 agrees at 7 bases. Germline V gene sequence: CDR1 SNHLY, CDR2 FYNNEI. The CDR3 is 12 residues long. V shed 6 bases and J 9 bases; nucleotides not matched to a gene: 7. The CDR3 nucleotides are TGTGCCAGCAGCAGAGGGGACAGACGCTACACCTTC. Translating it yields CASSRGDRRYTF. Full variable domain (remainder filled in from reference TRBV2 and TRBJ1-2): EPEVTQTPSHQVTQMGQEVILRCVPISNHLYFYWYRQILGQKVEFLVSFYNNEISEKSEIFDDQFSVERPDGSNFTLKIRSTKLEDSAMYFCASSRGDRRYTFGSGTRLTVV.

The rearrangement links TRBV7-6 to TRBJ2-3; TRBD2 matches at 7 bases. Germline V gene sequence: CDR1 SGHVS, CDR2 FNYEAQ. The length of the CDR3 is 18 residues. Unmatched junction bases numbered 17, after V lost 4 bases and J lost 4 bases. The CDR3 reads CASSSAPAGGSVADTQYF. For the CDR3, the DNA is TGTGCCAGCAGCTCCGCCCCGGCAGGCGGGAGTGTGGCAGATACGCAGTATTTT.